The entry below describes one T cell receptor beta chain. No cognate antigen has been identified for it. No base qualities exist here, and no much larger clone lies one base off it. The CDR3 measures 16 amino acids from cysteine to phenylalanine. The entry retains the CDR3 DNA only, 48 bases that are in frame from base 1. Trimming removed 3 bases from V and 0 bases from J; the gene matches leave 7 bases unexplained. Based on the germline V gene, the CDR1 and CDR2 sequences are MDHEN and SYDVKM. The data originate from a study of T cells in Graves' hyperthyroidism and ophthalmopathy (dated by TCRdb to about 2019). Regarding the study in general: Peripheral blood samples were taken at the time of initial diagnosis, prior to any treatment. A discovery cohort of about a hundred patients, roughly 45 with Graves' ophthalmopathy and over 55 with stable Graves' hyperthyroidism, was used to find distinguishing TCR V-J signatures. Whether ophthalmopathy could be predicted prospectively was tested in an independent validation cohort made up of 18 hyperthyroidism patients plus 17 patients who later progressed to ophthalmopathy. For training and testing, the 100 or so patients in the discovery cohort were randomly divided in a 7:3 ratio. In addition, the study compared T-cell repertoires in thyroid tissue and in blood from roughly 6 Graves' hyperthyroidism patients. After blood sampling, hyperthyroidism patients were treated with methimazole at a starting dose of 30 mg daily, and ophthalmopathy patients were treated with high-dose intravenous methylprednisolone. According to the paper, TCR Vbeta CDR3 sequencing was carried out on over 130 peripheral blood samples, which came from fewer than 50 ophthalmopathy, 75 or so hyperthyroidism and approximately 17 progressor patients. General findings and caveats noted by the study authors: No statistical method was used to set the sample size in advance, and investigators knew the group allocation. In validation, the model predicted progression to ophthalmopathy a median of roughly six months before onset, with approximately 70% sensitivity and nearly 75% specificity. A 13 V-J signature model separated ophthalmopathy from stable hyperthyroidism, with 87.88% sensitivity and around 84% specificity in cross-validation and 80%/75% in testing. Most expanded thyroid clonotypes (frequency above 0.001) were also detected in blood, suggesting blood repertoires may reflect thyroid immune responses.

The hyperthyroidism patients were between 18 and 65 years old and newly diagnosed, with a disease duration of less than 2 months. Patients with uncontrolled infections, other autoimmune diseases, pregnancy or lactation were excluded. Diagnoses were established on the basis of clinical symptoms, serum thyroxine and TRAb, thyroid ultrasound, and orbital computed tomography. Blood from progressor patients was drawn when they were first diagnosed with hyperthyroidism, before any ophthalmopathy symptoms appeared. Ficoll-Paque density gradient centrifugation was used to isolate PBMCs from approximately 11 ml of fresh peripheral blood. Progressor patients were initially diagnosed with Graves' hyperthyroidism and developed ophthalmopathy during follow-up. Total RNA was extracted using Trizol reagent, and RNA quality was assessed on an Agilent 2100 Bioanalyzer. TCR beta CDR3 regions were amplified from RNA transcripts. The TCR CDR3 was subjected to a first round of RT-PCR using the HTBI primer set and the Qiagen OneStep RT-PCR kit. Libraries were constructed in a second round of multiplex PCR, after which size selection and purification were carried out. Sequencing of the libraries was done on an Illumina HiSeq2000 using paired-end 100 bp reads. In the paper's pipeline: SOAPnuke was used to process the raw data, removing reads that contained adapters or uncalled bases, had a mean Phred below 15, or lacked an exact match to the constant primer or identifier. COPE v1.2.5 was used to merge the high-quality paired reads, and each unique nucleotide sequence was defined as a clonotype. MiTCR v1.1 was used to align the clonotypes against IMGT TRBV, TRBD and TRBJ reference segments. Only V-J combinations with frequency above 0.0001, covering roughly 99% of repertoires, were analysed. The TCS score was defined as the ratio of F50 (clonal expansion) to E x V (chaos), calculated using BLOSUM62-based TCRdist between CDR3 peptides within each V-J. Welch's t-statistics and random forest reduced 500 to 550 V-J features to 10 to 15, which were used in a naive Bayes classifier (R e1071). Through fastp at Q25 and MiXCR, TCRdb rebuilt clones from the public reads, retaining in-frame beta chains. When rows share a CDR3 protein, they turn into one entry using the most common DNA and genes. The V and J calls reflect TCRdb's pipeline rather than the authors' work. The table for this sample lists roughly 400,000 distinct CDR3 sequences; approximately 14% of them were counted only once. The ten largest clones add up to approximately 30% of the sample.

The chain employs TRBV28 and TRBJ1-1; TRBD1 lines up with 7 middle nucleotides. The clonotype originates from a woman under 30 with Graves' hyperthyroidism that later progressed to Graves' ophthalmopathy. Sequences were obtained from blood. The base sequence is TGTGCCAGCAGTTTTCGGGGGACAGTCATGAACACTGAAGCTTTCTTT. Its protein product is CASSFRGTVMNTEAFF. When the CDR3 is completed using the reference TRBV28 and TRBJ1-1 genes on either side, the full variable domain is DVKVTQSSRYLVKRTGEKVFLECVQDMDHENMFWYRQDPGLGLRLIYFSYDVKMKEKGDIPEGYSVSREKKERFSLILESASTNQTSMYLCASSFRGTVMNTEAFFGQGTRLTVV.